These T cell receptor beta chains were read from a single sample in a study of sequential checkpoint blockade in melanoma. Sequencing was performed with immunoSEQ multiplex PCR; in TCRdb, only in-frame clones are kept and a portion is missing. Of about 37,000 clones listed, roughly 32% are singletons. The sample was tumor tissue (inferred from file names), taken from a patient given nivolumab and ipilimumab in sequence. Receptors were obtained from a human donor with melanoma. Each CDR3 is given with its conserved first and last residue. D genes are given only for firm matches. Not all rows give a size; the values are once, few, many and, for expanded clones, a class.

.	TRBV7-7	TRBJ2-7	.	TGTGCCAGCAGATCAGTCGGGAGTCCTCTAGACGAGCAGTACTTC	CASRSVGSPLDEQYF
few	TRBV28	TRBJ2-5	TRBD2	TGTGCCAGCAGCCGTGCCCTAGCGGGCACAGAGACCCAGTACTTC	CASSRALAGTETQYF
few	TRBV11-3	TRBJ1-1	.	TGTGCCAGCAGCCCACTCTGGGGTGTGAACACTGAAGCTTTCTTT	CASSPLWGVNTEAFF
few	TRBV28	TRBJ1-2	TRBD1	TGTGCCAGCAGTTTAACGGGACAGGGGTATGGCTACACCTTC	CASSLTGQGYGYTF
few	TRBV11-3	TRBJ1-5	.	TGTGCCAGCAGCTTGGAGCAGACAGGCCTTTATCAGCCCCAGCATTTT	CASSLEQTGLYQPQHF
few	TRBV28	TRBJ1-1	.	TGTGCCAGCAAACAAAAGAAGAACACTGAAGCTTTCTTT	CASKQKKNTEAFF
.	TRBV28	TRBJ2-7	.	TGTGCCAGCAGACCCCGAGGGGCTAGCGAGGGGATCGAGCAGTACTTC	CASRPRGASEGIEQYF
few	TRBV6-8	TRBJ2-5	TRBD2	TGTGCCAGCAGTGTTGATAGCGGGGCAGAGACCCAGTACTTC	CASSVDSGAETQYF
few	TRBV6-8	TRBJ2-1	TRBD2	TGTGCCAGCAGGGGGACTAGCTCCTACAATGAGCAGTTCTTC	CASRGTSSYNEQFF
.	TRBV19	TRBJ2-2	.	TGTGCCAGTAGTTCCCAGAACACCGGGGAGCTGTTTTTT	CASSSQNTGELFF
few	TRBV6-8	TRBJ1-4	.	TGTGCCAGCAGTTTTTCAGGGCAGGGAGATAATGAAAAACTGTTTTTT	CASSFSGQGDNEKLFF
.	TRBV19	TRBJ2-6	.	TGTGCCGCTAAGGACCTAACCGTCCTGACTTTC	CAAKDLTVLTF
.	TRBV19	TRBJ1-1	.	TGTGCCAGTAGTTCCTCGGCTGCCGGGAACACTGAAGCTTTCTTT	CASSSSAAGNTEAFF
few	TRBV11-3	TRBJ2-7	TRBD2	TGTGCCAGCAGCCCACTGACTAGCGGCAAGATCTACGAGCAGTACTTC	CASSPLTSGKIYEQYF
.	TRBV6-8	TRBJ1-5	.	TGTGCCAGCCAGAAGGCGGGCAATCAGCCCCAGCATTTT	CASQKAGNQPQHF
.	TRBV10-2	TRBJ2-2	.	TGCGCCAGCAGGGCTAGTCCCACCGGGGAGCTGTTTTTT	CASRASPTGELFF
.	TRBV28	TRBJ1-2	TRBD1	TGTGCCAGCAGTCCGGGACAGGGAGGAGGCTACACCTTC	CASSPGQGGGYTF
few	TRBV11-3	TRBJ2-3	TRBD1	TGTGCCAGCAGCTTAGACCGGGACAGGGTAGATACGCAGTATTTT	CASSLDRDRVDTQYF
.	TRBV19	TRBJ2-3	.	TGTGCCAGTCCGGGGTGGAAAAATACGCAGTATTTT	CASPGWKNTQYF
few	TRBV6-8	TRBJ2-7	.	TGTGCCAGCAGATACCGCCGGGGGACGGAATACTCCTACGAGCAGTACTTC	CASRYRRGTEYSYEQYF
few	TRBV23-1	TRBJ2-5	TRBD2	TGCGCCAGCAGCTTAGGCGGGGGAGAGACCCAGTACTTC	CASSLGGGETQYF
few	TRBV9	TRBJ1-1	.	TGTGCCAGCAGCCTAATGGGGACGGGGACTGAAGCTTTCTTT	CASSLMGTGTEAFF
.	TRBV6-8	TRBJ2-1	.	TGTGCCAGCAGTCTGTTGCGGAGCTCCTACAATGAGCAGTTCTTC	CASSLLRSSYNEQFF
.	TRBV11-3	TRBJ2-1	TRBD1	TGTGCCAGCAGCTTAAGCGAGGACAGGGGAACTTACAATGAGCAGTTCTTC	CASSLSEDRGTYNEQFF
few	TRBV28	TRBJ1-1	TRBD1	TGTGCCAGCAGTCCCGGGACAGGGGACCTTAGCACTGAAGCTTTCTTT	CASSPGTGDLSTEAFF
.	TRBV19	TRBJ1-2	.	TGTGCCAGTAGTTCCCGAGCCGGCTACACCTTC	CASSSRAGYTF
few	TRBV28	TRBJ1-1	.	TGTGCCAGCAGTGTCCCTTTGGGCGCGCGGGTGAACACTGAAGCTTTCTTT	CASSVPLGARVNTEAFF
.	TRBV1	TRBJ2-5	.	TGCGCCAGCAGCCAACTCCCGGGACTAGCGGGAGTTCAAGAGACCCAGTACTTC	CASSQLPGLAGVQETQYF
.	TRBV28	TRBJ1-1	.	TGTGCCAGCAGTAATTACAGGGAGATTCGCGCTGAAGCTTTCTTT	CASSNYREIRAEAFF
.	TRBV9	TRBJ1-3	.	TGTGCCAGCAGCAGTCCGAATCTGCGCTCTGGAAACACCATATATTTT	CASSSPNLRSGNTIYF
.	TRBV30	TRBJ2-5	.	TGTGCCTGCCAGGCGCAAGAGACCCAGTACTTC	CACQAQETQYF
.	TRBV18	TRBJ2-2	TRBD2	TGTGCCAGCTCACCCCTGACTAGCGGGCAAACCGGGGAGCTGTTTTTT	CASSPLTSGQTGELFF
few	TRBV28	TRBJ2-7	.	TGTGCCAACTCGCCAGGACCGGGTCGCGAGCAGTACTTC	CANSPGPGREQYF
.	TRBV2	TRBJ2-4	.	TGTGCCAGCAGTGAATCCGGACGGAAACTAGCCAAAAACATTCAGTACTTC	CASSESGRKLAKNIQYF
.	TRBV28	TRBJ1-1	.	TGTGCCAGCAGCCGGGACCATACCCGGCTGGACACTGAAGCTTTCTTT	CASSRDHTRLDTEAFF
.	TRBV18	TRBJ2-2	.	TGTGCCAGCTCTCCTAGATCGGCCGGGGAGCTGTTTTTT	CASSPRSAGELFF
.	TRBV29-1	TRBJ2-7	TRBD2	TGCAGCGTTGAAGATCATCCAGCGGGGGGGCTGTACGAGCAGTACTTC	CSVEDHPAGGLYEQYF
many	TRBV11-3	TRBJ1-1	TRBD1	TGTGCCAGCAGCTTGGATGGACAGGGTTACACTGAAGCTTTCTTT	CASSLDGQGYTEAFF
.	TRBV18	TRBJ1-3	TRBD1	TGTGCCAGCTCACCACCGGGACAGGGCAACACCATATATTTT	CASSPPGQGNTIYF
few	TRBV27	TRBJ1-5	TRBD1	TGTGCCAGCAGTTTACGGGGACAGTTGGATAGCAATCAGCCCCAGCATTTT	CASSLRGQLDSNQPQHF
.	TRBV14	TRBJ2-7	.	TGTGCCAGCAGCTATAATCCGGGACATACGCCCTACGAGCAGTACTTC	CASSYNPGHTPYEQYF
few	TRBV11-3	TRBJ2-7	TRBD2	TGTGCCAGCAGCTTCTTAGCGGGAGGCTACGAGCAGTACTTC	CASSFLAGGYEQYF
many	TRBV4-1	TRBJ2-1	TRBD1	TGCGCCAGCAGCCATACAGGGGGGAATGAGCAGTTCTTC	CASSHTGGNEQFF
.	TRBV12-5	TRBJ2-1	TRBD2	TGTGCCAGTCATGAGGGCGGGGGTAACAATGAGCAGTTCTTC	CASHEGGGNNEQFF
.	TRBV5-1	TRBJ2-2	.	TGCGCCAGCAGCTTAGGCGGAACGAACACCGGGGAGCTGTTTTTT	CASSLGGTNTGELFF
.	TRBV19	TRBJ2-4	TRBD1	TGTGCCAGTAGTATGGGGACAGCGTACTTAGCCAAAAACATTCAGTACTTC	CASSMGTAYLAKNIQYF
.	TRBV9	TRBJ2-3	.	TGTGCCAGCAGCGTAAATCGGTTGCAGAGCACAGATACGCAGTATTTT	CASSVNRLQSTDTQYF
.	TRBV5-1	TRBJ1-3	.	TGCGCCAGCAGCCAAGTAGGCCTATCCTCCGTTGAGACCATATATTTT	CASSQVGLSSVETIYF